These T cell receptor beta chains were read from a single sample in a study of T cell responses to AZD1222 COVID-19 vaccine. TCRdb's copy holds only in-frame clones and misses some; the assay was immunoSEQ multiplex PCR. The sample lists 110,000 or so clones, about 80% occurring once. The sequencing used peripheral blood, collected on day 0 of AZD1222 vaccination. All receptors come from an adult in good health. CDR3s include the opening cysteine and the closing phenylalanine or tryptophan. The D gene is left open where the match is weak. The size entry is marked missing in some rows and otherwise reads once, few, many or a size class.

d_call | j_call | clone_size | v_call | cdr3_nt | cdr3_aa
TRBD2 | TRBJ2-3 | once | TRBV12-5 | TGTGCTAGTGCCACTAGCGGGGGGGCCGGAGATACGCAGTATTTT | CASATSGGAGDTQYF
. | TRBJ1-2 | . | TRBV9 | TGTGCCAGCAGCGCCAGGACCTTGGAAGGCTACACCTTC | CASSARTLEGYTF
. | TRBJ1-6 | . | TRBV9 | TGTGCCAGCAGCCAACGGGGATATTCACCCCTCCACTTT | CASSQRGYSPLHF
. | TRBJ1-1 | . | TRBV12-3/TRBV12-4 | TGTGCCAGCAGTTTGAGCACTGAAGCTTTCTTT | CASSLSTEAFF
. | TRBJ1-4 | . | TRBV5-1 | TGCGCCAGCAGCTTGGTCCCCGGTTACGCTAATGAAAAACTGTTTTTT | CASSLVPGYANEKLFF
TRBD1 | TRBJ1-4 | . | TRBV7-8 | TGTGCCAGCAGACCTGACAGGGGCCCCGAAAAACTGTTTTTT | CASRPDRGPEKLFF
. | TRBJ2-2 | . | TRBV21-1 | TGTGCCAGCAGCAAAGGATGCCACGGGGAGCTGTTTTTT | CASSKGCHGELFF
. | TRBJ2-3 | once | TRBV5-1 | TGCGCCAGCAGCTTGGATGCATCAGATACGCAGTATTTT | CASSLDASDTQYF
. | TRBJ1-1 | . | TRBV5-1 | TGCGCCAGCAGCTTGGCAGGTAGTATGAACACTGAAGCTTTCTTT | CASSLAGSMNTEAFF
. | TRBJ1-5 | . | TRBV6-5 | TGTGCCAGCAGCTCCTCGCGGCCTAGGGCGGCCCAGCATTTT | CASSSSRPRAAQHF
. | TRBJ2-2 | once | TRBV7-6 | TGTGCCAGCAGCTTAGCACGTCGCGGGGAGCTGTTTTTT | CASSLARRGELFF
. | TRBJ1-2 | . | TRBV4-3 | TGCGCCAGCAGCCAAGATCGACCCGATGGCTACACCTTC | CASSQDRPDGYTF
. | TRBJ1-1 | . | TRBV5-8 | TGTGCCAGCCCATTGAGAATGAACACTGAAGCTTTCTTT | CASPLRMNTEAFF
. | TRBJ1-2 | . | TRBV6-1 | TGTGCCAGCAGTGCAAGGCTCCGTATAGAGGCGGAAAATGGCTACACCTTC | CASSARLRIEAENGYTF
. | TRBJ2-7 | . | TRBV12-3/TRBV12-4 | TGTGCCAGCAGTTACCGCCCGTCTTCCGAGCAGTACTTC | CASSYRPSSEQYF
TRBD1 | TRBJ1-3 | . | TRBV5-1 | TGCGCCAGCAGCTTTAGACAGGGCTCTGGAAACACCATATATTTT | CASSFRQGSGNTIYF
. | TRBJ2-7 | once | TRBV5-1 | TGCGCCAGCAGCCCGCCCGGGGACGAGCAGTACTTC | CASSPPGDEQYF
TRBD2 | TRBJ2-7 | few | TRBV4-1 | TGCGCCAGTTCACTGGCGGGGGGTCGCTACGAGCAGTACTTC | CASSLAGGRYEQYF
. | TRBJ1-1 | . | TRBV29-1 | TGCAGCGTTGAGCCCGCAGGGAACACTGAAGCTTTCTTT | CSVEPAGNTEAFF
. | TRBJ2-7 | . | TRBV19 | TGTGCCAGTAGCCACAACCGGGACTCCAACGAGCAGTACTTC | CASSHNRDSNEQYF
TRBD1 | TRBJ1-5 | . | TRBV19 | TGTGCCAGTAACCAGGGACAGGGTACTTATAGCAATCAGCCCCAGCATTTT | CASNQGQGTYSNQPQHF
TRBD1 | TRBJ1-5 | . | TRBV6-5 | TGTGCCAGCAGCTCAGGGGGCTGGGGGCAGCCCCAGCATTTT | CASSSGGWGQPQHF
. | TRBJ2-7 | . | TRBV6-2/TRBV6-3 | TGTGCCAGCAGTTACTCTAAGGGAGCCTACGAGCAGTACTTC | CASSYSKGAYEQYF
. | TRBJ1-1 | . | TRBV5-6 | TGTGCCAGCAGCTTCACGGTGAACACTGAAGCTTTCTTT | CASSFTVNTEAFF
. | TRBJ2-2 | . | TRBV5-1 | TGCGCCAGAAGCCACGTCAGACAGAACACCGGGGAGCTGTTTTTT | CARSHVRQNTGELFF
. | TRBJ2-7 | . | TRBV6-2/TRBV6-3 | TGTGCCAGCAGTTATTCTCTCACCTTCCTCTACTTC | CASSYSLTFLYF
TRBD2 | TRBJ2-1 | . | TRBV10-3 | TGTGCCGCGGGCGGGACTAGCGGATACAATGAGCAGTTCTTC | CAAGGTSGYNEQFF
. | TRBJ2-7 | . | TRBV2 | TGTGCCAGCGGTACAGGGTATGACGAGCAGTACTTC | CASGTGYDEQYF
. | TRBJ1-1 | . | TRBV11-2 | TGTGCCAGCAGCTCCTACCCAGGTGAGGGACATTTGAACACTGAAGCTTTCTTT | CASSSYPGEGHLNTEAFF
. | TRBJ2-3 | . | TRBV7-8 | TGTGCCAGCAGCTTAGAGGGTTGGGATACGCAGTATTTT | CASSLEGWDTQYF
. | TRBJ2-3 | . | TRBV30 | TGTGCCTGGATGTCAGATACGCAGTATTTT | CAWMSDTQYF
. | TRBJ1-4 | . | TRBV6-1 | TGTGCCAGCAGTGAAGCGGGTTATGAAAAACTGTTTTTT | CASSEAGYEKLFF
TRBD1 | TRBJ1-2 | . | TRBV6-6 | TGTGCCAGCAGCCGCCCCGGGACAGTGGGATATGGCTACACCTTC | CASSRPGTVGYGYTF
. | TRBJ1-5 | . | TRBV30 | TGTGCCTGGAGTCCAGGGAGAAACCAGCCCCAGCATTTT | CAWSPGRNQPQHF
TRBD1 | TRBJ2-7 | . | TRBV7-8 | TGTGCCAGCAGCTCCGACCGGGACAGGGCCCTCTACGAGCAGTACTTC | CASSSDRDRALYEQYF